Listed below are T cell receptor beta chains from one sample, sequenced in a study of T cell repertoires in ileal Crohn's disease. Assay used: immunoSEQ multiplex PCR; TCRdb lists only in-frame clones, some missing. The sample yields roughly 6,800 clones, more than 70% seen once. The sequenced sample was ileal tissue. These receptors were taken from an adult with Crohn's disease. Both conserved end residues are part of each CDR3. Each record gives: CDR3 DNA, CDR3 protein, J gene, V gene, clone size, D gene. D genes are given only for firm matches. Rows give clone size only sometimes, using once, few, many, or a class for an expanded clone.

TGTGCCAGCAGTCCTCCTACGACTAGCGGGAGATGGGATACGCAGTATTTT CASSPPTTSGRWDTQYF TRBJ2-3 TRBV28 . TRBD2
TGTGCCAGCAGGGGCAGCTACACTGAAGCTTTCTTT CASRGSYTEAFF TRBJ1-1 TRBV27 . .
TGTGCCAGCAGCGACGGACTAGCGGGGGGTTTTGACGAGCAGTACTTC CASSDGLAGGFDEQYF TRBJ2-7 TRBV7-3 . TRBD2
TGTGCCAGCAGTGAAAGTATGACAGTTACGCAGTATTTT CASSESMTVTQYF TRBJ2-3 TRBV2 . .
TGTGCCAGCAGGGAGACAGAGAACACTGAAGCTTTCTTT CASRETENTEAFF TRBJ1-1 TRBV6-6 . .
TGTGCCAGCAGCTTAACGGGGGACGCCTCATCCCAGTACTTC CASSLTGDASSQYF TRBJ2-5 TRBV7-3 . .
TGTGCCAGCAGCTTCGGCGGGTACTCCTACGAGCAGTACTTC CASSFGGYSYEQYF TRBJ2-7 TRBV7-6 . .
TGTGCCAGCCAAAGGTCCAGGACTCGCGTTACCTACGAGCAGTACTTC CASQRSRTRVTYEQYF TRBJ2-7 TRBV28 . .
TGTGCCAGCAGTGAAGCTAGCGGGGGGCCAGATACGCAGTATTTT CASSEASGGPDTQYF TRBJ2-3 TRBV6-1 . TRBD2
TGTGCCAGCAGCGCTCGACAGGCGTCAAACTATGGCTACACCTTC CASSARQASNYGYTF TRBJ1-2 TRBV9 . .
TGTGCCAGCAGTTTTTATTGGGTAAGCTCCTACAATGAGCAGTTCTTC CASSFYWVSSYNEQFF TRBJ2-1 TRBV28 once .
TGTGCCAGCAGCTTATCCAGTGCAGATACGCAGTATTTT CASSLSSADTQYF TRBJ2-3 TRBV11-3 . .
TGTGCCAGCTCGGCAGGGAAGAACACTGAAGCTTTCTTT CASSAGKNTEAFF TRBJ1-1 TRBV18 . .
TGTGCCAGCAGGGGACAGGTGGGGTATGGCTACACCTTC CASRGQVGYGYTF TRBJ1-2 TRBV25-1 . TRBD1
TGTGCCAGCAGCCAAGACCACCCCGGGACAGGGTACGAGCAGTACTTC CASSQDHPGTGYEQYF TRBJ2-7 TRBV4-2 . TRBD1
TGTGCCAGCAGTTACCCCAGGGAGGGAGCTTTCTTT CASSYPREGAFF TRBJ1-1 TRBV6-6 . .